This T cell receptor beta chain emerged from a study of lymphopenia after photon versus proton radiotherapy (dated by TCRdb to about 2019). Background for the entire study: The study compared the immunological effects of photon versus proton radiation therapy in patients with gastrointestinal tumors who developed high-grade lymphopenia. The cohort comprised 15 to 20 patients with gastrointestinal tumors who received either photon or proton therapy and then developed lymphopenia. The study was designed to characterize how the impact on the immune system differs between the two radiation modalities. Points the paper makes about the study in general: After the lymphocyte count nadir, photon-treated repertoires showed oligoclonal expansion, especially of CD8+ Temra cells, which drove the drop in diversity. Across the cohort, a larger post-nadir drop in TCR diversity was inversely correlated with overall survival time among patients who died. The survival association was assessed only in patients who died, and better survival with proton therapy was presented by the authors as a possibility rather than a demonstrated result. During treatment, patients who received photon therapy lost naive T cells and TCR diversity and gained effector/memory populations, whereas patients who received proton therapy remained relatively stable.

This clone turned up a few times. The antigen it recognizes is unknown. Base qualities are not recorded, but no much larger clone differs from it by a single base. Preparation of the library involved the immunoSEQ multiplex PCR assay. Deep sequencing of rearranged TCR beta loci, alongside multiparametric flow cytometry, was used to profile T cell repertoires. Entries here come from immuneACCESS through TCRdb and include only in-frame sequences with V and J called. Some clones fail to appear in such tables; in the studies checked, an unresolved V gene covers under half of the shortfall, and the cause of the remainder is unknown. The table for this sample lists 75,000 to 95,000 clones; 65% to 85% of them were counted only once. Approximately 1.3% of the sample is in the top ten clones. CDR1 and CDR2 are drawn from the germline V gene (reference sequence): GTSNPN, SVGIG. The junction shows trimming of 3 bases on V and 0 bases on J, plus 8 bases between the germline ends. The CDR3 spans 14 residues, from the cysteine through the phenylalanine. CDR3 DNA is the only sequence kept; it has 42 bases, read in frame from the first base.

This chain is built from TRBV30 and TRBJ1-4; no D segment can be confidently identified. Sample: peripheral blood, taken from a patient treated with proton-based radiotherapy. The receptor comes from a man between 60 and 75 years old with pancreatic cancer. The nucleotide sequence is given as TGTGCCTGGAGGCACCCTGCAACTAATGAAAAACTGTTTTTT. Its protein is CAWRHPATNEKLFF.